These 6 T cell receptor beta chains came from one sample sequenced in a study of shared clonotypes between healthy human individuals. Measured with immunoSEQ multiplex PCR; TCRdb has only the in-frame clones, and not every one. The sample has 2.3 million or so clones, more than 80% seen once. The specimen was naive CD4+ T cells from PBMCs. Stated subset: CD45RA+ positively selected. The source of these receptors is a man aged 18 to 35 in good health. Some clones in this sample may be carry-over from other donors' samples.

The chain uses TRBV7-9 and TRBJ2-7; D remains unclear. The germline V and J ends were trimmed by 5 bases and 5 bases, with 16 bases remaining between them. The germline V gene encodes CDR1 SEHNR and CDR2 FQNEAQ (reference sequence). This CDR3 is 14 amino acids long. Here the CDR3 reads CASSPLDIVNEQYF. The CDR3 DNA sequence: TGTGCCAGCAGCCCTTTAGATATCGTGAACGAGCAGTACTTC. The entire variable domain, with the rest obtained from reference TRBV7-9 and TRBJ2-7, is as follows: DTGVSQNPRHKITKRGQNVTFRCDPISEHNRLYWYRQTLGQGPEFLTYFQNEAQLEKSRLLSDRFSAERPKGSFSTLEIQRTEQGDSAMYLCASSPLDIVNEQYFGPGTRLTVT.

The chain joins TRBV11-2 to TRBJ2-5; D is unresolved. Germline loops: CDR1 SGHAT, CDR2 FQNNGV. Trimming pared 5 bases from V and 4 bases from J, leaving 5 bases between. This CDR3 region has 11 residues. CDR3 protein: CASSPLETQYF. The CDR3, as DNA: TGTGCCAGCAGCCCACTAGAGACCCAGTACTTC.

V gene TRBV7-2 combines with J gene TRBJ2-3, with a weak D call TRBD2 (6 bases). This CDR3 spans 16 amino acids. Germline lookup yields CDR1 SGHTA and CDR2 FQGNSA. Trimming removed 2 bases at V and 2 bases at J, with 14 bases between. As DNA, the CDR3 is TGTGCCAGCAGCTTACTAGGGCTAGCGTACACAGATACGCAGTATTTT. Translated: CASSLLGLAYTDTQYF.

The chain employs TRBV21-1 and TRBJ2-7; TRBD1, the table's D call, was not compared with the DNA. TRBV21-1 has pseudogene status. This CDR3 is 16 amino acids long. The DNA of the CDR3 is TGTGCCAGCAGCCACTCACCCCGGGACAGGGGGCGAGAGCAGTACTTC. Its translation: CASSHSPRDRGREQYF.

V is TRBV12-1 and J is TRBJ2-5; no check of the table's D call, TRBD2, against the DNA was made. TRBV12-1 is annotated as a pseudogene. The length of the CDR3 is 15 residues. The CDR3 protein is CASSPPGGGEETQYF. The CDR3 nucleotides are TGTGCCAGCAGCCCCCCGGGGGGGGGAGAAGAGACCCAGTACTTC.

The rearrangement joins TRBV19 to TRBJ1-2; TRBD1 agrees at 11 bases. Losses at the gene ends were 8 bases for V and 0 bases for J; bases not matched to a gene: 8. This CDR3 comprises 16 residues. The germline gives CDR1 LNHDA, CDR2 SQIVND (reference sequence). The CDR3 loop reads CASSPGQGVANYGYTF. The CDR3 nucleotides are TGTGCCAGTTCGCCGGGACAGGGGGTAGCTAACTATGGCTACACCTTC.